Shown below are 22 T cell receptor beta chains from a single sample sequenced in a study of T cells expressing NK-cell markers. TCRdb re-called the 5' RACE reads and catalogs CDR3 proteins one per entry, DNA excluded. Here the sample table reports about 440,000 distinct CDR3 sequences. The sequencing sample was made of blood T cells: a sorted CD56 or NKG2C T cell subset, CD4+ or CD8+ T cells, or bulk PBMC T cells (not recorded which). The receptor set was obtained from a woman aged 18 to 69 in good health.

The rearrangement uses TRBV7-3 and TRBJ2-1. Germline CDR1 and CDR2: SGHTA and FQGTGA. The CDR3 length is 16 residues. The CDR3 region is CASSLMWGGSYNEQFF.

This chain joins TRBV29-1 and TRBJ2-5; TCRdb indicates TRBD1, and absent DNA this call remains unverified. The CDR3 has 14 amino acids. Germline V gives CDR1 SQVTM, CDR2 ANQGSEA. The CDR3 is CSVDGDRGQETQYF.

The CDR3: CASSAWRGLGDNQPQHF. The gene calls are TRBV12-3 or TRBV12-4 and TRBJ1-5. The CDR3 contains 17 residues.

The genes are TRBV19 and TRBJ2-1. The CDR3 runs 13 residues. Germline V gives CDR1 LNHDA, CDR2 SQIVND (reference sequence). CDR3 amino acids: CASRTQAFNEQFF. The variable domain in full, completed from reference TRBV19 and TRBJ2-1, reads DGGITQSPKYLFRKEGQNVTLSCEQNLNHDAMYWYRQDPGQGLRLIYYSQIVNDFQKGDIAEGYSVSREKKESFPLTVTSAQKNPTAFYLCASRTQAFNEQFFGPGTRLTVL.

The chain couples TRBV3-1 to TRBJ2-4. There are 15 residues in the CDR3. Per germline, CDR1 LGHDT and CDR2 YNNKEL (reference sequence). CDR3 sequence: CASSQGHLAKNIQYF.

This chain links TRBV18 with TRBJ1-1. The length of the CDR3 is 15 residues. The germline gives CDR1 KGHSH, CDR2 LQKENI. CDR3 loop: CASSGFKGQNTEAFF.

The V call is TRBV7-9, the J call TRBJ2-4. Germline lookup yields CDR1 SEHNR and CDR2 FQNEAQ (reference sequence). The length of the CDR3 is 11 residues. The CDR3 spells CASSFENIQYF.

This chain links TRBV28 with TRBJ2-1; the TCRdb D gene call, TRBD1, has no DNA to confirm it. Germline V gene data show CDR1 as MDHEN and CDR2 as SYDVKM. There are 16 residues in the CDR3. The CDR3 here is CASSRRDGLSYNEQFF.

The chain combines TRBV5-1 with TRBJ2-1; checking the TCRdb D call of TRBD1 is not possible without DNA. The CDR3 contains 12 residues. From germline, CDR1 is SGHRS and CDR2 YFSETQ. CDR3 amino acids: CASSFDREPRFF.

J is TRBJ2-1 and V is TRBV2. The germline V gene encodes CDR1 SNHLY and CDR2 FYNNEI. The CDR3 consists of 15 residues. The CDR3 region is CASSVVFERSNEQFF.

The V and J genes are TRBV5-1 and TRBJ2-3; lacking DNA, the TRBD2 call made by TCRdb goes unchecked. Looked up from germline, CDR1 is SGHRS and CDR2 is YFSETQ. The CDR3 spans 21 residues. The CDR3 sequence is CASSLAFFGTSKSGSRGTQYF.

The gene calls are TRBV12-3 or TRBV12-4 and TRBJ1-3. CDR3 size: 13 residues. The CDR3 here is CASSWGSWNTIYF.

This sequence joins TRBV29-1 and TRBJ1-1; as DNA is missing, the TRBD1 call by TCRdb cannot be tested. CDR1 is SQVTM, CDR2 ANQGSEA, per germline. The CDR3 runs to 12 residues. The CDR3 here is CSVESGETEAFF.

The chain combines TRBV20-1 with TRBJ2-7; TCRdb names TRBD1, which stays unverified in the absence of DNA. The CDR3 has 14 amino acids. Per germline, CDR1 DFQATT and CDR2 SNEGSKA (reference sequence). CDR3 amino acids: CSAREGRGHYEQYF.

This chain links TRBV6-1 with TRBJ2-7. The CDR3 runs 13 residues. CDR1 MNHNS and CDR2 SASEGT come from the germline V gene. The CDR3: CASSDKINYEQYF.

The rearrangement links TRBV20-1 to TRBJ2-7. The CDR3 totals 14 residues. In germline, CDR1 is DFQATT, CDR2 SNEGSKA (reference sequence). This CDR3 reads CSARERSSSYEQYF.

The chain joins TRBV11-2 to TRBJ2-1. Germline lookup yields CDR1 SGHAT and CDR2 FQNNGV. The CDR3 length is 15 residues. CDR3 in amino acids: CASTHAIDPYNEQFF. Variable domain in full (rest from reference TRBV11-2 and TRBJ2-1): EAGVAQSPRYKIIEKRQSVAFWCNPISGHATLYWYQQILGQGPKLLIQFQNNGVVDDSQLPKDRFSAERLKGVDSTLKIQPAKLEDSAVYLCASTHAIDPYNEQFFGPGTRLTVL.

The V gene is TRBV20-1, the J gene TRBJ1-4; TCRdb lists TRBD1, though no DNA is available to test this call. The CDR3 length is 13 residues. Germline CDR1 reads DFQATT; CDR2 reads SNEGSKA (reference sequence). CDR3 protein: CSARGHMGEKLFF.

The chain uses TRBV4-2 and TRBJ2-1. The germline gives CDR1 LGHNA, CDR2 YNFKEQ. This CDR3 comprises 13 residues. The CDR3 is CASSQDVENEQFF.

This chain connects TRBV5-1 to TRBJ2-1. Germline V gene sequence: CDR1 SGHRS, CDR2 YFSETQ. The CDR3 is 12 amino acids. CDR3 sequence reads: CASSLARHEQFF.

The rearrangement uses TRBV28 and TRBJ1-4. The CDR3 has 12 residues. Per the germline V gene, CDR1 is MDHEN and CDR2 is SYDVKM. This CDR3 reads CASSSSLGKLFF.

The chain uses TRBV5-1 and TRBJ2-3; the D gene TCRdb calls, TRBD1, cannot be checked with no DNA. The CDR3 runs to 16 residues. Germline V gene lookup returns CDR1 SGHRS and CDR2 YFSETQ. CDR3: CASSLALTGATDTQYF.